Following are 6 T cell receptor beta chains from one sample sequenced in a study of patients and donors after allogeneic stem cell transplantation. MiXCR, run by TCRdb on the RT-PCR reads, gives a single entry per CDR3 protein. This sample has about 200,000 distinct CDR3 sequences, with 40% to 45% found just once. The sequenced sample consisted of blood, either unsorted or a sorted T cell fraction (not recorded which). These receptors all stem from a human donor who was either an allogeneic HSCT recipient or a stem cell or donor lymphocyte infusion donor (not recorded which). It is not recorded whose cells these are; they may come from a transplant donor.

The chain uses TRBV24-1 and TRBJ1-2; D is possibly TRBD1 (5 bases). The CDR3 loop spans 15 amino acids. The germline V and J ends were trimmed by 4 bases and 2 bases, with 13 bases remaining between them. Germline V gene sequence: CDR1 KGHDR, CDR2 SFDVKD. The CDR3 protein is CATSDPTVSNYGYTF. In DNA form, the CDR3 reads TGTGCCACCAGTGACCCGACAGTTTCCAACTATGGCTACACCTTC.

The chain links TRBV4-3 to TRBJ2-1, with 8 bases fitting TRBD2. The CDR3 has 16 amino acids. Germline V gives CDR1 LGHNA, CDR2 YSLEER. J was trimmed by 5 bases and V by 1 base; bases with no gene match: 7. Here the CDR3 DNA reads TGCGCCAGCAGCCAAGTTCTACTAGCGGCTAACAATGAGCAGTTCTTC. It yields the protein CASSQVLLAANNEQFF.

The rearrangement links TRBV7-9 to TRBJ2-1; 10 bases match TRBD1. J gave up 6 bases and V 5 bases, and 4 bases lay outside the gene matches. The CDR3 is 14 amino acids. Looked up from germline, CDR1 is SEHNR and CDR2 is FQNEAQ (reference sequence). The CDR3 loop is CASSVGQGINEQFF. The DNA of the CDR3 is TGTGCCAGCAGCGTGGGACAGGGGATCAATGAGCAGTTCTTC.

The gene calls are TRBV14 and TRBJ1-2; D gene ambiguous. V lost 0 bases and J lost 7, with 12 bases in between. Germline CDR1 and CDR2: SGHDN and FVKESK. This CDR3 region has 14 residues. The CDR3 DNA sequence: TGTGCCAGCAGCCAAGAAAGAGGGATTACTGGCTACACCTTC. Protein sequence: CASSQERGITGYTF.

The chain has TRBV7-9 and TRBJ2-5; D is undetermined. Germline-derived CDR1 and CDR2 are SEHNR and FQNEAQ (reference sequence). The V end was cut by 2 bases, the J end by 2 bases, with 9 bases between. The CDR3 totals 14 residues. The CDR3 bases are TGTGCCAGCAGCTTAATGGCTCCACAAGAGACCCAGTACTTC. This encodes CASSLMAPQETQYF.

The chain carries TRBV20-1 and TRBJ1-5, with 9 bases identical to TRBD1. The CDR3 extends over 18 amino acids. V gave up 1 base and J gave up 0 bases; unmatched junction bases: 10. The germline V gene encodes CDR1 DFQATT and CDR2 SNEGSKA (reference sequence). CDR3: CSARGRDRAPSSNQPQHF. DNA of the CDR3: TGCAGTGCTAGAGGGAGGGACAGGGCCCCAAGTAGCAATCAGCCCCAGCATTTT.